The entry below describes one T cell receptor (beta chain). The data derive from a study of follicular helper T cells after annual influenza vaccination. Here immunoSEQ multiplex PCR was the method, and the copy in TCRdb shows in-frame clones only, minus some. The table lists approximately 13,000 clones, approximately 80% of them singletons. Documented time point: 2015-2016 season, pre-vaccination. Germline CDR1 is SGHRS and CDR2 is YFSETQ. V shed 6 bases, J shed 2 bases, and the junction held 11 bases outside the gene matches. CDR3 size: 17 residues. This chain links TRBV5-1 with TRBJ2-3; 11 positions agree with TRBD2. Source: CXCR5- memory CD4+ T cells sorted from blood, taken on the day of influenza vaccination. The sequence was obtained from an adult who received the influenza vaccine. CDR3 DNA: TGCGCCAGCAACTCCGGCCCTAGCGGGGGGAACACAGATACGCAGTATTTT. Its translation: CASNSGPSGGNTDTQYF.